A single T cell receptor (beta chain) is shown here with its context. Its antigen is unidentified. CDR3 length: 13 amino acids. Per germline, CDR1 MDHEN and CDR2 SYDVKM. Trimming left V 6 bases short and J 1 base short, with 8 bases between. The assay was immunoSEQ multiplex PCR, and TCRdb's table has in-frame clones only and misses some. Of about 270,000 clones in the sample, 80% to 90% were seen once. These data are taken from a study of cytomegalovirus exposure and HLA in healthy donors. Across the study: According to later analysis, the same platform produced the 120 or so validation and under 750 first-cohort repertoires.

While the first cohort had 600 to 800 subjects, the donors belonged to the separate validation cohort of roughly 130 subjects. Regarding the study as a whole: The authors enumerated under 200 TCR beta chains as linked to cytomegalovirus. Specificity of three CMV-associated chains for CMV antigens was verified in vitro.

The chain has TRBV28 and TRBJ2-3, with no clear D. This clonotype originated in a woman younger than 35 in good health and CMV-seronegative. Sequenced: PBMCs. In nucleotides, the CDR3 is TGTGCCAGCAGGTGGCAGGGCACAGATACGCAGTATTTT. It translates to CASRWQGTDTQYF.